This T cell receptor (beta chain) derives from a study of blood T cell repertoires in COVID-19. For recovered donors of Cohort 3, there were two negative PCRs, clearance, or symptom resolution. The germline V and J ends were trimmed by 10 bases and 1 base, with 17 bases remaining between them. This CDR3 region has 14 residues. Germline V gene lookup returns CDR1 SNHLY and CDR2 FYNNEI. Libraries were prepared by immunoSEQ multiplex PCR; TCRdb keeps only in-frame clonotypes and omits some of them. This table has 190,000 or so clones, 86% appearing once. The V call is TRBV2, the J call TRBJ2-7; the D gene is possibly TRBD1 (6 bases). This receptor was identified in a woman aged 25 to 45 who had recovered from COVID-19. Sequenced sample: PBMCs or T cells enriched from blood (not recorded which). CDR3 DNA sequence: TGTGCCACACGGGGACACCTCATATCCTACGAGCAGTACTTC. Its protein is CATRGHLISYEQYF.